This entry lists 9 T cell receptor beta chains sequenced from one sample in a study of CD8+CD57+ T cells in acquired aplastic anemia. Profiling of TCR beta VDJ combinations and CDR3 sequences used genomic DNA as template. TCRdb recomputed calls from the reads with MiXCR, one row per CDR3 protein. The sample includes a few hundred thousand distinct CDR3 sequences, 56% of them seen just once. Patients who underwent sequencing had shown CD8+CD57+ cell expansion by flow cytometry. Sequencing input: sorted CD4+, CD8+, or CD8+CD57+ T cells (not recorded which) from PBMCs. Receptor source: a human donor with aplastic anemia.

The genes are TRBV5-1 and TRBJ2-1; D perhaps matches TRBD2 (6 bases). Germline loops: CDR1 SGHRS, CDR2 YFSETQ. V was cut by 1 base and J by 6 bases, with 14 bases left in between. The CDR3 sequence is 15 residues long. CDR3 protein: CASSLYREKTNEQFF. The CDR3 DNA sequence: TGCGCCAGCAGCTTGTATCGGGAGAAGACCAATGAGCAGTTCTTC.

The chain recombines TRBV10-1 with TRBJ1-1; D gene unclear. The length of the CDR3 is 13 residues. Germline values: CDR1 WNHNN, CDR2 SYGVQD (reference sequence). The germline V and J ends were trimmed by 2 bases and 4 bases, with 8 bases remaining between them. The CDR3 spells CASSEGPVTEAFF. CDR3 in DNA: TGCGCCAGCAGTGAGGGTCCCGTCACTGAAGCTTTCTTT.

The chain carries TRBV28 and TRBJ2-1; TRBD1 matches at 8 bases. The CDR3 extends over 15 amino acids. The V segment lost 5 bases and the J segment 6 bases; nucleotides outside the gene matches: 9. Germline CDR1 is MDHEN and CDR2 is SYDVKM. The chain's CDR3 is CASSSAGGAFNEQFF. The CDR3 DNA reads as TGTGCCAGCAGTAGTGCAGGGGGCGCCTTCAATGAGCAGTTCTTC.

CDR3 in amino acids: CASSLKGAGSPLHF. CDR3 nucleotides: TGTGCCAGCAGCTTAAAAGGGGCGGGTTCACCCCTCCACTTT. The genes are TRBV7-2 and TRBJ1-6; tentative D call: TRBD1 (5 bases). The V end lost 2 bases, the J end lost 9 bases, and 11 bases lay between the germline ends. The CDR3 covers 14 residues. The germline V gene encodes CDR1 SGHTA and CDR2 FQGNSA. Based on the CDR3 plus reference TRBV7-2 and TRBJ1-6, the full variable domain is GAGVSQSPSNKVTEKGKDVELRCDPISGHTALYWYRQSLGQGLEFLIYFQGNSAPDKSGLPSDRFSAERTGGSVSTLTIQRTQQEDSAVYLCASSLKGAGSPLHFGNGTRLTVT.

The V call is TRBV19, the J call TRBJ2-3, with TRBD2 matching 9 bases. Trimming cost V 5 bases and J 2 bases; bases outside gene matches: 11. The CDR3 is 17 amino acids. Germline CDR1 reads LNHDA; CDR2 reads SQIVND (reference sequence). The CDR3 DNA is TGTGCCAGTAGTGGGGGAGCGGGGGGCCCCCTCACAGATACGCAGTATTTT. Protein sequence: CASSGGAGGPLTDTQYF.

The chain couples TRBV13 to TRBJ1-1; D is undetermined. The length of the CDR3 is 16 residues. V was shortened by 0 bases and J by 3 bases, with 14 bases between the two germline ends. Germline-derived CDR1 and CDR2 are PRHDT and FYEKMQ (reference sequence). The CDR3, as DNA: TGTGCCAGCAGCTTAGGATTAGTTGGGAGGTACACTGAAGCTTTCTTT. This gives the protein CASSLGLVGRYTEAFF. Full variable domain (remainder filled in from reference TRBV13 and TRBJ1-1): AAGVIQSPRHLIKEKRETATLKCYPIPRHDTVYWYQQGPGQDPQFLISFYEKMQSDKGSIPDRFSAQQFSDYHSELNMSSLELGDSALYFCASSLGLVGRYTEAFFGQGTRLTVV.

Note on this clonotype: At one boundary the junction diverges from the germline segment, which might be a read error. The rearrangement links TRBV20-1 to TRBJ1-1; D not certain. Per germline, CDR1 DFQATT and CDR2 SNEGSKA (reference sequence). This CDR3 comprises 11 residues. CDR3 nucleotides: TGCAGTGCTAGAGACAGGAGGAAAGCTTTTTTT. This codes for CSARDRRKAFF.

This clonotype occurred many times. The chain links TRBV7-9 to TRBJ1-3, with D uncertain. The CDR3 totals 13 residues. Germline-derived CDR1 and CDR2 are SEHNR and FQNEAQ (reference sequence). Trimming stripped 11 bases from V and 0 bases from J, with 11 bases between. As DNA, the CDR3 is TGTGCCCACGCGGCGATCTCTGGAAACACCATATATTTT. Protein: CAHAAISGNTIYF. Supplemented by reference TRBV7-9 and TRBJ1-3, the full variable domain reads DTGVSQNPRHKITKRGQNVTFRCDPISEHNRLYWYRQTLGQGPEFLTYFQNEAQLEKSRLLSDRFSAERPKGSFSTLEIQRTEQGDSAMYLCAHAAISGNTIYFGEGSWLTVV.

In DNA, the CDR3 is TGCAGTGTAGAACCTTACAATGAGCAGTTCTTC. Protein sequence: CSVEPYNEQFF. This rearrangement joins TRBV20-1 to TRBJ2-1; D call uncertain. Trimming took off 7 bases at V and 4 bases at J, with 8 bases between the two ends. CDR1 DFQATT and CDR2 SNEGSKA come from the germline V gene (reference sequence). The CDR3 has 11 residues.